This T cell receptor beta chain was identified during a study of beta chain features in type 1 diabetes. Study-wide context: Patients did not differ from healthy donors in age, gender or cell yield. Sorted cells from all samples, numbering 107,917,701, were examined. Whole-study findings and limits: Lower insertion and higher deletion counts appeared at VDJ junctions in type 1 diabetes patients.

As to this clone: Its antigen is currently unknown.

Germline trimming cut 4 bases from V and 3 bases from J; bases unmatched to any gene: 11. The germline V gene encodes CDR1 SGHAT and CDR2 FQDESV (reference sequence). This CDR3 spans 16 amino acids. Expressed TCRB transcripts were sequenced because the isolated RNA had all been reverse transcribed beforehand. Profiling relied on immunoSEQ multiplex PCR, and the TCRdb table lists in-frame clones only, not all of them. The profile shows about 900,000 clones, 15% to 20% of them singletons. This clonotype was obtained from a woman between 18 and 29 years old in good health. The sequenced sample was naive CD4+ T cells from blood. The chain combines TRBV11-1 with TRBJ2-7; 8 nucleotides agree with TRBD2. Here the CDR3 reads CASSSTSTSGYYEQYF. The CDR3, as DNA: TGTGCCAGCAGCTCCACCTCAACTAGCGGATACTACGAGCAGTACTTC. The whole variable domain, filled in from reference TRBV11-1 and TRBJ2-7, reads EAEVAQSPRYKITEKSQAVAFWCDPISGHATLYWYRQILGQGPELLVQFQDESVVDDSQLPKDRFSAERLKGVDSTLKIQPAELGDSAMYLCASSSTSTSGYYEQYFGPGTRLTVT.